This TCR beta chain was sequenced during a study of T cell repertoires in cytomegalovirus infection. This clonotype occurred many times. MiXCR, run by TCRdb on the reads, gives a single entry per CDR3 protein. The sample records 150,000 to 200,000 distinct CDR3 sequences, about 28% being singletons. Trimming at V came to 3 bases and at J to 5 bases, leaving 5 bases not matched to a gene. The CDR3 is made up of 16 amino acids. From germline, CDR1 is MGHRA and CDR2 YSYEKL. Sequencing was carried out using PBMCs. This TCR was sampled from a human donor in good health (CMV status not recorded). Some clones in this sample may be carry-over from other donors' samples. The chain combines TRBV4-1 with TRBJ2-1; 12 positions agree with TRBD2. The CDR3 DNA reads TGCGCCAGCAGCCAGTGGACTAGCGGGGACAACAATGAGCAGTTCTTC. Translated, it gives CASSQWTSGDNNEQFF.